These T cell receptor beta chains were read from a single sample in a study of control samples from healthy donors and cancer patients. TCRdb keeps only in-frame clones here, not all; method: immunoSEQ multiplex PCR. This sample has 150,000 to 200,000 clones; 70% to 90% occur once, and the top ten carry approximately 1.7%. What was sequenced was blood. The source of these receptors is a man younger than 35 in good health. Both conserved end residues are part of each CDR3. Each record gives: D gene, clone size, J gene, V gene, CDR3 DNA, CDR3 protein. A D gene is named only where the DNA matches it firmly. A row's size may be missing; if present it is once, few, many or a size class.

d_gene: -
abundance: -
j_gene: TRBJ1-2
v_gene: TRBV15
CDR3nt: TGTGCCACCAGTCAGGGGACGGCTAACTATGGCTACACCTTC
CDR3aa: CATSQGTANYGYTF

d_gene: TRBD2
abundance: -
j_gene: TRBJ2-5
v_gene: TRBV4-3
CDR3nt: TGCGCCAGCAGCCAAGATTACGGGGGGGCGTCGTCCCAAGAGACCCAGTACTTC
CDR3aa: CASSQDYGGASSQETQYF

d_gene: TRBD2
abundance: few
j_gene: TRBJ2-3
v_gene: TRBV7-9
CDR3nt: TGTGCCAGCAGTCAGAGCGGGGGGGCTCCAAATACGCAGTATTTT
CDR3aa: CASSQSGGAPNTQYF

d_gene: -
abundance: few
j_gene: TRBJ2-7
v_gene: TRBV6-6
CDR3nt: TGTGCCAGCATCAATACTGCCGTCGATCCCTACGAGCAGTACTTC
CDR3aa: CASINTAVDPYEQYF

d_gene: -
abundance: -
j_gene: TRBJ1-6
v_gene: TRBV6-2/TRBV6-3
CDR3nt: TGTGCCAGCAGTATCCGACAGGATAATTCACCCCTCCACTTT
CDR3aa: CASSIRQDNSPLHF

d_gene: TRBD2
abundance: -
j_gene: TRBJ2-3
v_gene: TRBV7-2
CDR3nt: TGTGCCAGCAGCCCAATAGCGGGGGGAGGGACAGATACGCAGTATTTT
CDR3aa: CASSPIAGGGTDTQYF

d_gene: TRBD1
abundance: -
j_gene: TRBJ1-1
v_gene: TRBV27
CDR3nt: TGTGCCAGCAGTTCACACAGGGGTAGGACTGAAGCTTTCTTT
CDR3aa: CASSSHRGRTEAFF

d_gene: -
abundance: -
j_gene: TRBJ2-5
v_gene: TRBV19
CDR3nt: TGTGCCAGTAGTCCTCTCCCCCAAGAGACCCAGTACTTC
CDR3aa: CASSPLPQETQYF

d_gene: TRBD1
abundance: -
j_gene: TRBJ2-7
v_gene: TRBV18
CDR3nt: TGTGCCAGCTCACCGAAACAGGGGGCCTTCTACGAGCAGTACTTC
CDR3aa: CASSPKQGAFYEQYF

d_gene: TRBD1
abundance: -
j_gene: TRBJ1-4
v_gene: TRBV27
CDR3nt: TGTGCCAGCAGCCAGACACGAGACAGGGCGAAGAATGAAAAACTGTTTTTT
CDR3aa: CASSQTRDRAKNEKLFF

d_gene: TRBD1
abundance: -
j_gene: TRBJ1-2
v_gene: TRBV6-4
CDR3nt: TGTGCCAGCAGTGCATCCCCCGGGACAGGGGTTAACTATGGCTACACCTTC
CDR3aa: CASSASPGTGVNYGYTF

d_gene: -
abundance: -
j_gene: TRBJ2-3
v_gene: TRBV29-1
CDR3nt: TGCAGCGTTGTGATAACAGATACGCAGTATTTT
CDR3aa: CSVVITDTQYF

d_gene: -
abundance: -
j_gene: TRBJ2-2
v_gene: TRBV11-2
CDR3nt: TGTGCCAGCAGCTTAGGGGACTCCAGAATAGCGAACACCGGGGAGCTGTTTTTT
CDR3aa: CASSLGDSRIANTGELFF

d_gene: -
abundance: -
j_gene: TRBJ1-4
v_gene: TRBV30
CDR3nt: TGTGCCTGGAGTGTAACCTTCGACGTTTTGTTTTTT
CDR3aa: CAWSVTFDVLFF

d_gene: TRBD2
abundance: -
j_gene: TRBJ2-3
v_gene: TRBV9
CDR3nt: TGTGCCAGCAGCACTAGCGGGCCTAGCACAGATACGCAGTATTTT
CDR3aa: CASSTSGPSTDTQYF

d_gene: -
abundance: -
j_gene: TRBJ1-1
v_gene: TRBV21-1
CDR3nt: TGTGCCAGCAGTAATATCGACAGGGTCTTCCGTGAAGCTTTCTTT
CDR3aa: CASSNIDRVFREAFF

d_gene: -
abundance: -
j_gene: TRBJ2-7
v_gene: TRBV7-2
CDR3nt: TGTGCCAGCAGCTTAGGGTGGGCAGACTACGAGCAGTACTTC
CDR3aa: CASSLGWADYEQYF

d_gene: TRBD1
abundance: -
j_gene: TRBJ1-5
v_gene: TRBV6-2/TRBV6-3
CDR3nt: TGTGCCAGCAGTTCGACCCGATTATCCGGGACAGGGGGCCCCAATCAGCCCCAGCATTTT
CDR3aa: CASSSTRLSGTGGPNQPQHF

d_gene: TRBD2
abundance: -
j_gene: TRBJ2-1
v_gene: TRBV28
CDR3nt: TGTGCCAGCAGTAATCCAGGGACTAGCGGGGGAAGGGATGAGCAGTTCTTC
CDR3aa: CASSNPGTSGGRDEQFF

d_gene: -
abundance: -
j_gene: TRBJ1-4
v_gene: TRBV28
CDR3nt: TGTGCCAGCAGTTTAAAAGGGCTTGATAATGAAAAACTGTTTTTT
CDR3aa: CASSLKGLDNEKLFF

d_gene: TRBD2
abundance: few
j_gene: TRBJ2-7
v_gene: TRBV7-9
CDR3nt: TGTGCCAGCAGCTCTAGCGGGGGGACCTACGAGCAGTACTTC
CDR3aa: CASSSSGGTYEQYF

d_gene: -
abundance: -
j_gene: TRBJ1-5
v_gene: TRBV6-5
CDR3nt: TGTGCCAGCAGGGAGGTCGGCGGGGAACATCAGCCCCAGCATTTT
CDR3aa: CASREVGGEHQPQHF

d_gene: TRBD1
abundance: -
j_gene: TRBJ1-2
v_gene: TRBV19
CDR3nt: TGTGCCAGTAGTCCCCGTCCCACGGACAGGCCGGATGGCTACACCTTC
CDR3aa: CASSPRPTDRPDGYTF

d_gene: TRBD2
abundance: -
j_gene: TRBJ2-3
v_gene: TRBV5-5
CDR3nt: TGTGCCAGCAGCTTGGGCCTCCGGGGGGGCCAAGAAGATACGCAGTATTTT
CDR3aa: CASSLGLRGGQEDTQYF

d_gene: -
abundance: -
j_gene: TRBJ1-2
v_gene: TRBV6-2/TRBV6-3
CDR3nt: TGTGCCAGCAGTGCGGGGGGGGCCTATGGCTACACCTTC
CDR3aa: CASSAGGAYGYTF

d_gene: TRBD1
abundance: few
j_gene: TRBJ1-1
v_gene: TRBV18
CDR3nt: TGTGCCAGCTCACCCGGGACAGGGAGGGTGAACACTGAAGCTTTCTTT
CDR3aa: CASSPGTGRVNTEAFF

d_gene: TRBD2
abundance: -
j_gene: TRBJ2-2
v_gene: TRBV6-5
CDR3nt: TGTGCCAGCAGAGCTCTAGCGGGGGGGCGTGGGGAGCTGTTTTTT
CDR3aa: CASRALAGGRGELFF

d_gene: -
abundance: -
j_gene: TRBJ1-3
v_gene: TRBV15
CDR3nt: TGTGCCACCAGCAGGGCCTTAGGTGGGGCAGACTCTGGAAACACCATATATTTT
CDR3aa: CATSRALGGADSGNTIYF

d_gene: -
abundance: -
j_gene: TRBJ1-4
v_gene: TRBV5-1
CDR3nt: TGCGCCAGCAGCTTAGAGACAGGTCGAGAAAAACTGTTTTTT
CDR3aa: CASSLETGREKLFF

d_gene: -
abundance: few
j_gene: TRBJ1-2
v_gene: TRBV10-3
CDR3nt: TGTGCCATCAGGCAGGAGTATGGCTACACCTTC
CDR3aa: CAIRQEYGYTF

d_gene: -
abundance: -
j_gene: TRBJ2-2
v_gene: TRBV28
CDR3nt: TGCGGAGTCGGGGGGCGCTTAGGGGAGCTGTTTTTT
CDR3aa: CGVGGRLGELFF

d_gene: TRBD2
abundance: -
j_gene: TRBJ2-1
v_gene: TRBV6-1
CDR3nt: TGTGCCAGCAGTGAAGAAACTAGCGGTTTCTACAATGAGCAGTTCTTC
CDR3aa: CASSEETSGFYNEQFF

d_gene: -
abundance: -
j_gene: TRBJ2-5
v_gene: TRBV7-9
CDR3nt: TGTGCCAGCAGCCCACCTTACAGGGTGGGGCAGACCCAGTACTTC
CDR3aa: CASSPPYRVGQTQYF

d_gene: TRBD1
abundance: -
j_gene: TRBJ1-5
v_gene: TRBV28
CDR3nt: TGTGCCAGCAGTCGGGACAGGGAGGCCAGGCAGCCCCAGCATTTT
CDR3aa: CASSRDREARQPQHF

d_gene: -
abundance: -
j_gene: TRBJ1-1
v_gene: TRBV19
CDR3nt: TGTGCCAGTAGCATCCGGGAGGGGGGGTTCACTGAAGCTTTCTTT
CDR3aa: CASSIREGGFTEAFF